This paragraph covers one T cell receptor beta chain sequence. Using immunoSEQ multiplex PCR, the repertoire was profiled, and TCRdb retains in-frame clones only, with some absent. The sample carries some 200,000 clones, about 91% recorded once. This record belongs to a study of blood T cell repertoires in COVID-19. Turning to the study itself: Samples of COVID-19 (acute and convalescent) were obtained from the United States, Italy and Spain.

The germline V gene encodes CDR1 SGHDN and CDR2 FVKESK. The CDR3 has 13 amino acids. Between the trimmed V and J ends, which lost 0 bases and 6 bases, there was a span of 9 bases. The chain couples TRBV14 to TRBJ2-7; D may be TRBD1 (6 bases). The specimen was peripheral blood. This sequence was found in a man aged 25-45 years with acute or convalescent COVID-19. CDR3 in amino acids: CASSQDYRAEQYF. CDR3 coding DNA: TGTGCCAGCAGCCAAGATTACAGGGCCGAGCAGTACTTC.